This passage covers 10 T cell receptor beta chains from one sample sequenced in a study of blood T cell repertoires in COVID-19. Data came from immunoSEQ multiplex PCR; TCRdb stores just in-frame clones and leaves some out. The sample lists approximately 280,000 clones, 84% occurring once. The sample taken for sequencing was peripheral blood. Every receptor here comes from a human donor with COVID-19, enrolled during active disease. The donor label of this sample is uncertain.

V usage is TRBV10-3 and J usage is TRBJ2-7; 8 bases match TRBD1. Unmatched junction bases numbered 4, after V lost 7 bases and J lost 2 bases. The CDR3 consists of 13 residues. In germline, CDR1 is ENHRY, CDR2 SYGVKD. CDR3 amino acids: CAITGQGAYEQYF. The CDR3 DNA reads TGTGCCATCACCGGACAGGGTGCCTACGAGCAGTACTTC.

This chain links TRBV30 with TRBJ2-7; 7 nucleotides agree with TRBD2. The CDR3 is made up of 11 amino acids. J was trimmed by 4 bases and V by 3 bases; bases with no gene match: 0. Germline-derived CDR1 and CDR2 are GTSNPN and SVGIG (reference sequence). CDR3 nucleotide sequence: TGTGCCTGGAGACTAGCGTACGAGCAGTACTTC. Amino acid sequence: CAWRLAYEQYF.

The CDR3 is CASSLESASGSSAYNEQFF. CDR3 nucleotides: TGTGCCAGCAGCTTGGAGTCTGCTAGCGGGAGTTCCGCCTACAATGAGCAGTTCTTC. The rearrangement joins TRBV11-2 to TRBJ2-1; 10 bases agree with TRBD2. Per germline, CDR1 SGHAT and CDR2 FQNNGV. Losses at the gene ends were 3 bases for V and 2 bases for J; bases not matched to a gene: 13. The CDR3 consists of 19 residues.

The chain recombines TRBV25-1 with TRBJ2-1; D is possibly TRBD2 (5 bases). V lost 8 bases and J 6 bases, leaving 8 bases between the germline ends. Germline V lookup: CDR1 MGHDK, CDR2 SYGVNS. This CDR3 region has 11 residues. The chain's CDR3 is CASRRRNEQFF. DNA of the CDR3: TGTGCCAGCCGGAGGCGCAATGAGCAGTTCTTC.

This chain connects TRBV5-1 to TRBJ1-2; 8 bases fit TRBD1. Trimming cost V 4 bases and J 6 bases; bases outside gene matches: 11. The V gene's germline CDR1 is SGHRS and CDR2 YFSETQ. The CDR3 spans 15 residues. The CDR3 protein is CASSITTGVTDGYTF. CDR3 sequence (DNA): TGCGCCAGCAGCATCACGACAGGGGTTACCGATGGCTACACCTTC.

The CDR3 DNA follows: TGCGCCAGCAGCCAAGAATGGAGGGTGAATTACAATGAGCAGTTCTTC. Translation: CASSQEWRVNYNEQFF. This chain uses TRBV4-1 with TRBJ2-1; maybe TRBD2 (6 bases). This CDR3 is built from 16 residues. CDR1 is MGHRA and CDR2 is YSYEKL in the germline V gene. The V end was cut by 0 bases, the J end by 4 bases, with 13 bases between.

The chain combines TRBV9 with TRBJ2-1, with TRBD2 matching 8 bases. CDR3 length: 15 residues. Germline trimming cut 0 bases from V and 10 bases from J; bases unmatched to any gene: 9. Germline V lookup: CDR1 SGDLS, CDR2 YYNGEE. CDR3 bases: TGTGCCAGCAGCGTAGCACGAGCGGGAGTGGGGGAGCAGTTCTTC. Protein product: CASSVARAGVGEQFF.

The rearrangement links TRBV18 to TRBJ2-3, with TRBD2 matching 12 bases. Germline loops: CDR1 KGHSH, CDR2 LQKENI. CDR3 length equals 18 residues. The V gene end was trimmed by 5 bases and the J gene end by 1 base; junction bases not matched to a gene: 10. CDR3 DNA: TGTGCCAGCTCAATCTCTAGCGGGAGGGCCCTCGGCACAGATACGCAGTATTTT. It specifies CASSISSGRALGTDTQYF. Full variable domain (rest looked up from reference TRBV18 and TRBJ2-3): NAGVMQNPRHLVRRRGQEARLRCSPMKGHSHVYWYRQLPEEGLKFMVYLQKENIIDESGMPKERFSAEFPKEGPSILRIQQVVRGDSAAYFCASSISSGRALGTDTQYFGPGTRLTVL.

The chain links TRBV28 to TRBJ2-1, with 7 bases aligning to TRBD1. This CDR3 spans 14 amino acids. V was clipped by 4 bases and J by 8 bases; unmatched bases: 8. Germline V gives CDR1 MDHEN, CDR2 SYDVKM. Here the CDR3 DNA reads TGTGCCAGCAGTTCTGACAGGGCCGGAGATGAGCAGTTCTTC. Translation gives CASSSDRAGDEQFF.

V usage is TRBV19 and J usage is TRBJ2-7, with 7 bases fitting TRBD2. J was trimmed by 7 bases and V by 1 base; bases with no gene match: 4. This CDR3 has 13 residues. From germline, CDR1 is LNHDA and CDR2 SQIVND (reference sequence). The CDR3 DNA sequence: TGTGCCAGTAGTATAGGACGGGAGGATGAGCAGTACTTC. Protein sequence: CASSIGREDEQYF.